These T cell receptor beta chains were read from a single sample in a study of blood T cell repertoires in COVID-19. Clones were read by immunoSEQ multiplex PCR, and TCRdb kept only the in-frame ones, dropping some. The data hold 140,000 to 150,000 clones, with 70% to 90% observed a single time. Specimen: peripheral blood. Receptors were obtained from a human donor with acute or convalescent COVID-19. The donor label of this sample is uncertain. Both conserved end residues are part of each CDR3. The order of the fields is J gene, V gene, D gene, clone size, CDR3 DNA, CDR3 protein. A D gene is named only where the DNA matches it firmly. Size tells how often a clone was seen (once, few, many) or the class of an expanded clone, and some rows leave it out.

j_call: TRBJ1-1
v_call: TRBV7-2
d_call: NA
clone_size: NA
cdr3_nt: TGTGCCAGCACCCCCGTAGGCACCCCCCAGGTGGGTTTCTTT
cdr3_aa: CASTPVGTPQVGFF

j_call: TRBJ1-2
v_call: TRBV6-2/TRBV6-3
d_call: TRBD1
clone_size: NA
cdr3_nt: TGTGCCAGCAGTTCGGGACAGGGGGCCCCAGGTTATGGCTACACCTTC
cdr3_aa: CASSSGQGAPGYGYTF

j_call: TRBJ2-7
v_call: TRBV5-1
d_call: NA
clone_size: NA
cdr3_nt: TGCGCCAGCAGCTTGAACTCCGGTCTAGCAGGGGACGTCTACGAGCAGTACTTC
cdr3_aa: CASSLNSGLAGDVYEQYF

j_call: TRBJ1-5
v_call: TRBV19
d_call: NA
clone_size: NA
cdr3_nt: TGTGCCAGTGATACGCGAAATAGCAATCAGCCCCAGCATTTT
cdr3_aa: CASDTRNSNQPQHF

j_call: TRBJ2-1
v_call: TRBV11-2
d_call: TRBD1
clone_size: once
cdr3_nt: TGTGCCAGCAGCCCACAGGGGCAGGAGTTCTTC
cdr3_aa: CASSPQGQEFF

j_call: TRBJ2-1
v_call: TRBV7-9
d_call: TRBD2
clone_size: NA
cdr3_nt: TGTGCCAGCAGCAATAGCGGGCCAAGCTCCTACAATGAGCAGTTCTTC
cdr3_aa: CASSNSGPSSYNEQFF

j_call: TRBJ2-7
v_call: TRBV28
d_call: NA
clone_size: NA
cdr3_nt: TGTGCCAGCAGTTTTGGACAGTCCTACGAGCAGTACTTC
cdr3_aa: CASSFGQSYEQYF

j_call: TRBJ1-1
v_call: TRBV30
d_call: NA
clone_size: few
cdr3_nt: TGTGCCTGGCAACAGGGGAACACTGAAGCTTTCTTT
cdr3_aa: CAWQQGNTEAFF

j_call: TRBJ1-1
v_call: TRBV1
d_call: NA
clone_size: NA
cdr3_nt: TGCACCAGCAGCCAAGAAGGCCAGGAGGGCGTTACTGACACTGAAGCTTTCTTT
cdr3_aa: CTSSQEGQEGVTDTEAFF

j_call: TRBJ1-4
v_call: TRBV6-5
d_call: NA
clone_size: NA
cdr3_nt: TGTGCCAGCAGTCCTTACGTAGCCACTAATGAAAAACTGTTTTTT
cdr3_aa: CASSPYVATNEKLFF

j_call: TRBJ1-5
v_call: TRBV5-5
d_call: NA
clone_size: NA
cdr3_nt: TGTGCCAGCAGCTTCCGGTACGAGGCGTCTCAGCCCCAGCATTTT
cdr3_aa: CASSFRYEASQPQHF

j_call: TRBJ1-2
v_call: TRBV4-2
d_call: NA
clone_size: NA
cdr3_nt: TGTGCCAGCAGCCAAGGGGGGGTAGGCGGGGTTAACTATGGCTACACCTTC
cdr3_aa: CASSQGGVGGVNYGYTF

j_call: TRBJ1-6
v_call: TRBV14
d_call: TRBD1
clone_size: NA
cdr3_nt: TGTGCCAGCAGCCAACGGACCGGACAGGGATACTATAATTCACCCCTCCACTTT
cdr3_aa: CASSQRTGQGYYNSPLHF

j_call: TRBJ1-6
v_call: TRBV5-1
d_call: NA
clone_size: NA
cdr3_nt: TGCGCCAGCAGCCTACGGACAGAACCACCCCTCCACTTT
cdr3_aa: CASSLRTEPPLHF

j_call: TRBJ2-7
v_call: TRBV7-2
d_call: TRBD1
clone_size: NA
cdr3_nt: TGTGCCAGCAGCAGGTGGACAGGGAGCTCCTACGAGCAGTACTTC
cdr3_aa: CASSRWTGSSYEQYF

j_call: TRBJ1-5
v_call: TRBV10-3
d_call: TRBD1
clone_size: once
cdr3_nt: TGTGCCATCAGACCGACAGGGGACAATCAGCCCCAGCATTTT
cdr3_aa: CAIRPTGDNQPQHF

j_call: TRBJ1-3
v_call: TRBV30
d_call: NA
clone_size: NA
cdr3_nt: TGTGCCTGGGAGCGGGGAAGGACTGGAAACACCATATATTTT
cdr3_aa: CAWERGRTGNTIYF

j_call: TRBJ1-6
v_call: TRBV27
d_call: NA
clone_size: NA
cdr3_nt: TGTGCCAGCAGTGCGGAAGATAATTCACCCCTCCACTTT
cdr3_aa: CASSAEDNSPLHF

j_call: TRBJ1-2
v_call: TRBV19
d_call: NA
clone_size: NA
cdr3_nt: TGTGCCAGTAGTGCGTTTAACTATGGCTACACCTTC
cdr3_aa: CASSAFNYGYTF

j_call: TRBJ1-2
v_call: TRBV5-1
d_call: TRBD1
clone_size: NA
cdr3_nt: TGCGCCAGCAGCGAAGGACAGGGCACTAACTATGGCTACACCTTC
cdr3_aa: CASSEGQGTNYGYTF

j_call: TRBJ1-4
v_call: TRBV6-2/TRBV6-3
d_call: TRBD1
clone_size: NA
cdr3_nt: TGTGCCAGCAGCCCCGACAGGGGCGAAATCGTAAATGAAAAACTGTTTTTT
cdr3_aa: CASSPDRGEIVNEKLFF

j_call: TRBJ2-2
v_call: TRBV19
d_call: TRBD1
clone_size: NA
cdr3_nt: TGTGCCAGTAGACTCCAGGGGGTCCCCGGGGAGCTGTTTTTT
cdr3_aa: CASRLQGVPGELFF

j_call: TRBJ2-1
v_call: TRBV24-1
d_call: NA
clone_size: NA
cdr3_nt: TGTGCCACCAGTCCGAACGCCGCGAGCTCCTACAATGAGCAGTTCTTC
cdr3_aa: CATSPNAASSYNEQFF

j_call: TRBJ2-6
v_call: TRBV28
d_call: TRBD1
clone_size: NA
cdr3_nt: TGTGCCAGCAGCCACGGGACAGTCAATGGGGCCAACGTCCTGACTTTC
cdr3_aa: CASSHGTVNGANVLTF

j_call: TRBJ2-5
v_call: TRBV28
d_call: TRBD2
clone_size: NA
cdr3_nt: TGTGCCAGCAGTTTAAGACCGAGCGGGGGGGTAGAGACCCAGTACTTC
cdr3_aa: CASSLRPSGGVETQYF

j_call: TRBJ1-3
v_call: TRBV6-6
d_call: TRBD1
clone_size: once
cdr3_nt: TGTGCCAGCAGTTACTCGCAGGGGGGTACTGGAAACACCATATATTTT
cdr3_aa: CASSYSQGGTGNTIYF

j_call: TRBJ1-3
v_call: TRBV19
d_call: NA
clone_size: few
cdr3_nt: TGTGCCAGCACTACCACCTCTGGAAACACCATATATTTT
cdr3_aa: CASTTTSGNTIYF

j_call: TRBJ2-7
v_call: TRBV7-3
d_call: NA
clone_size: NA
cdr3_nt: TGTGCCAGCAGCTTATATAAGGGGCCTGTATACGAGCAGTACTTC
cdr3_aa: CASSLYKGPVYEQYF

j_call: TRBJ1-5
v_call: TRBV10-3
d_call: NA
clone_size: NA
cdr3_nt: TGTGCCAGTGCCAGAGGAGGAGTACAACCCCAGCATTTT
cdr3_aa: CASARGGVQPQHF

j_call: TRBJ2-3
v_call: TRBV24-1
d_call: TRBD2
clone_size: NA
cdr3_nt: TGTGCCACCAGTGAATGGGGGACTAGCGGGGGGGCAAGCGCAGATACGCAGTATTTT
cdr3_aa: CATSEWGTSGGASADTQYF

j_call: TRBJ2-3
v_call: TRBV24-1
d_call: NA
clone_size: few
cdr3_nt: TGTGCCACCAGTGACCCAGCGAGGCCCTCATATACGCAGTATTTT
cdr3_aa: CATSDPARPSYTQYF

j_call: TRBJ2-5
v_call: TRBV9
d_call: NA
clone_size: NA
cdr3_nt: TGTGCCAGCAGCGTCGACACAGGGTTCCAAGAGACCCAGTACTTC
cdr3_aa: CASSVDTGFQETQYF

j_call: TRBJ1-5
v_call: TRBV19
d_call: NA
clone_size: NA
cdr3_nt: TGTGCCAGTAGTATGGTAGCGAATCAGCCCCAGCATTTT
cdr3_aa: CASSMVANQPQHF

j_call: TRBJ2-3
v_call: TRBV11-2
d_call: NA
clone_size: NA
cdr3_nt: TGTGCCAGCAGCTTAGATCCATTGGTTGGGACAAAGACCACAGATACGCAGTATTTT
cdr3_aa: CASSLDPLVGTKTTDTQYF

j_call: TRBJ2-3
v_call: TRBV3-1/TRBV3-2
d_call: NA
clone_size: NA
cdr3_nt: TGTGCCAGCAGCCAAGTCGGAGCCACAGATACGCAGTATTTT
cdr3_aa: CASSQVGATDTQYF

j_call: TRBJ1-5
v_call: TRBV7-2
d_call: TRBD1
clone_size: NA
cdr3_nt: TGTGCCAGCAGCTTAGGGGACAGGGATGATCAGCCCCAGCATTTT
cdr3_aa: CASSLGDRDDQPQHF

j_call: TRBJ1-1
v_call: TRBV4-3
d_call: NA
clone_size: NA
cdr3_nt: TGCGCCAGCAGCAAACAGGGAGACACTGAAGCTTTCTTT
cdr3_aa: CASSKQGDTEAFF

j_call: TRBJ1-1
v_call: TRBV4-3
d_call: TRBD1
clone_size: NA
cdr3_nt: TGCGCCAGCAGCCAGGTCGACAGGGTGTCTGAAGCTTTCTTT
cdr3_aa: CASSQVDRVSEAFF

j_call: TRBJ1-3
v_call: TRBV7-2
d_call: TRBD1
clone_size: once
cdr3_nt: TGTGCCAGCAGCGCGGGACAGGGGGCAAGAATATATTTT
cdr3_aa: CASSAGQGARIYF

j_call: TRBJ2-1
v_call: TRBV20-1
d_call: TRBD2
clone_size: NA
cdr3_nt: TGCAGTGCTAGTACCCGCGGGAGGGGGGTCAATGAGCAGTTCTTC
cdr3_aa: CSASTRGRGVNEQFF

j_call: TRBJ1-2
v_call: TRBV28
d_call: NA
clone_size: NA
cdr3_nt: TGTGCCAGCAGTACAGGCGGCGGGGGTGGCTACACCTTC
cdr3_aa: CASSTGGGGGYTF

j_call: TRBJ1-2
v_call: TRBV6-5
d_call: NA
clone_size: NA
cdr3_nt: TGTGCCAGCAGAGGGGGGGAACCGTACAACTATGGCTACACCTTC
cdr3_aa: CASRGGEPYNYGYTF

j_call: TRBJ2-1
v_call: TRBV6-2/TRBV6-3
d_call: TRBD2
clone_size: NA
cdr3_nt: TGTGCCAGCAGTCCGAGACTAGCGGTTTACAATGAGCAGTTCTTC
cdr3_aa: CASSPRLAVYNEQFF

j_call: TRBJ2-3
v_call: TRBV6-5
d_call: TRBD1
clone_size: NA
cdr3_nt: TGTGCCAGCAGTTACAGGGACAGGGGGCGCAGAGATACGCAGTATTTT
cdr3_aa: CASSYRDRGRRDTQYF

j_call: TRBJ2-1
v_call: TRBV5-1
d_call: TRBD2
clone_size: once
cdr3_nt: TGCGCCAGCAGCGGCATGCTAGCGGGAGTTTCCGATGAGCAGTTCTTC
cdr3_aa: CASSGMLAGVSDEQFF

j_call: TRBJ1-4
v_call: TRBV27
d_call: NA
clone_size: NA
cdr3_nt: TGTGCCAGCAGTTCAGGGGTTAATGAAAAACTGTTTTTT
cdr3_aa: CASSSGVNEKLFF

j_call: TRBJ1-2
v_call: TRBV19
d_call: NA
clone_size: once
cdr3_nt: TGTGCCAGTAAGCCGGGACTGAATAACTATGGCTACACCTTC
cdr3_aa: CASKPGLNNYGYTF

j_call: TRBJ1-2
v_call: TRBV5-1
d_call: NA
clone_size: NA
cdr3_nt: TGCGCCAGCAGCTTGGCCGGGGGAGGGCATGGCTACACCTTC
cdr3_aa: CASSLAGGGHGYTF

j_call: TRBJ2-7
v_call: TRBV7-9
d_call: TRBD1
clone_size: NA
cdr3_nt: TGTGCCAGCGGGGACAGTTTAACGGCTAAGCAGTACTTC
cdr3_aa: CASGDSLTAKQYF

j_call: TRBJ1-2
v_call: TRBV6-5
d_call: NA
clone_size: NA
cdr3_nt: TGTGCCAAATACACGGGATCCCTGGGGGGCTACACCTTC
cdr3_aa: CAKYTGSLGGYTF

j_call: TRBJ2-2
v_call: TRBV19
d_call: NA
clone_size: NA
cdr3_nt: TGTGCCAGTAGGCCCGGCAGGGTCAAGTTCACCGGGGAGCTGTTTTTT
cdr3_aa: CASRPGRVKFTGELFF